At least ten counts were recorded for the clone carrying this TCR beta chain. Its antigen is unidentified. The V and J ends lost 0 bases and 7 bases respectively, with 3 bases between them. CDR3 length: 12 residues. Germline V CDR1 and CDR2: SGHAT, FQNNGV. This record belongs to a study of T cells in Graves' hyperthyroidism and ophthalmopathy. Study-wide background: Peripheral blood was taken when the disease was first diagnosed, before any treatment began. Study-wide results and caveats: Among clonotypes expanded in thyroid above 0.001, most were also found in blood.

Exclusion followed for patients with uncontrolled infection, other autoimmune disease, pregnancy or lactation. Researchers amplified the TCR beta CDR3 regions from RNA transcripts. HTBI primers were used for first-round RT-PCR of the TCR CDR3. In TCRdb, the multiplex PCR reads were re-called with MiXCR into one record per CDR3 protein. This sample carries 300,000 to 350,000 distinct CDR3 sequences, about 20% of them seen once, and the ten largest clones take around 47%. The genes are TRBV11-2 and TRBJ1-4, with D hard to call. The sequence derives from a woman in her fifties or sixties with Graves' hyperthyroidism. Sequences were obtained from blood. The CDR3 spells CASSLDPEKLFF. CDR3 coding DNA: TGTGCCAGCAGCTTAGACCCTGAAAAACTGTTTTTT.